The 27 T cell receptor beta chains reported below all come from one sample, sequenced in a study of Ad26.COV2.S vaccination and SARS-CoV-2 variants. As for treatment: some 19 received Ad26.COV2.S at low or high dose, single or two shots; 5 received placebo; per-sample allocation not given. Material that was analyzed had been drawn on day 63 after the first vaccine or placebo injection. The protocol was immunoSEQ multiplex PCR, while the TCRdb copy is restricted to in-frame clones and leaves out a portion. This table has 300,000 to 400,000 clones, 80% to 90% appearing once. The starting material was peripheral blood, obtained in a trial of Ad26.COV2.S vaccine versus placebo. The receptors come from a person aged 18-60 years who received the Ad26.COV2.S COVID-19 vaccine or a placebo.

The chain recombines TRBV28 with TRBJ1-1; 7 bases line up with TRBD1. Germline V CDR1 and CDR2: MDHEN, SYDVKM. This CDR3 spans 13 amino acids. V shed 10 bases and J 1 base; nucleotides not matched to a gene: 6. CDR3 in amino acids: CANLTGKNTEAFF. CDR3 bases: TGTGCCAACCTGACAGGGAAGAACACTGAAGCTTTCTTT.

The chain joins TRBV5-1 to TRBJ1-2; 7 positions agree with TRBD1. This CDR3 has 12 residues. Germline V gene lookup returns CDR1 SGHRS and CDR2 YFSETQ. J was trimmed by 8 bases and V by 3 bases; bases with no gene match: 4. CDR3 amino acids: CASSSAGGGYTF. In DNA, the CDR3 is TGCGCCAGCAGCTCGGCAGGGGGAGGCTACACCTTC.

V usage is TRBV5-1 and J usage is TRBJ2-7; weak D call: TRBD1 (5 bases). Deletions cut 1 base from V and 0 bases from J, with 8 bases between. This CDR3 has 14 amino acids. Germline values: CDR1 SGHRS, CDR2 YFSETQ. The DNA for the CDR3 is TGCGCCAGCAGCTTGATGGACACCTCCTACGAGCAGTACTTC. Translating it yields CASSLMDTSYEQYF.

This clone has only a few counts. The chain uses TRBV7-2 and TRBJ1-6; possible D gene TRBD1, 6 bases. The CDR3 has 16 amino acids. Between the trimmed V and J ends, which lost 5 bases and 0 bases, there was a span of 11 bases. Germline assignment: CDR1 SGHTA and CDR2 FQGNSA. The chain's CDR3 is CASSPDSLSYNSPLHF. The CDR3 region has the DNA TGTGCCAGCAGCCCGGACAGCCTCTCCTATAATTCACCCCTCCACTTT.

V gene TRBV28 combines with J gene TRBJ1-2; D is possibly TRBD1 (6 bases). The CDR3 is 14 amino acids. Germline CDR1 and CDR2: MDHEN and SYDVKM. V lost 2 bases and J lost 8, with 15 bases in between. DNA of the CDR3: TGTGCCAGCAGTTTAGGGGGGCGGAAGCGAGGCTACACCTTC. Translating it yields CASSLGGRKRGYTF.

The chain combines TRBV27 with TRBJ2-2; either TRBD1 or TRBD2 may fit D (5 bases each). In germline, CDR1 is MNHEY, CDR2 SMNVEV (reference sequence). The CDR3 runs 14 residues. V lost 4 bases, J lost 0 bases, and 6 bases lay in between. CDR3 protein: CASSWGPNTGELFF. DNA of the CDR3: TGTGCCAGCAGTTGGGGACCGAACACCGGGGAGCTGTTTTTT.

The V call is TRBV6-2 or TRBV6-3, the J call TRBJ2-1; TRBD2 is a possible D gene (6 bases). The V gene's germline CDR1 is MNHEY and CDR2 SVGEGT. Trimming shortened V by 4 bases and J by 4 bases, and 14 bases separated the two germline ends. This CDR3 spans 15 amino acids. CDR3 sequence (DNA): TGTGCCAGCAGTTTATCGGGAGCATCGTACAATGAGCAGTTCTTC. It codes for CASSLSGASYNEQFF.

This clone was seen ten or more times. CDR3 region: CASSPTGRRGQPQHF. CDR3 sequence (DNA): TGTGCCAGTAGCCCTACAGGGCGTCGGGGTCAGCCCCAGCATTTT. The chain links TRBV19 to TRBJ1-5; weak D call: TRBD1 (6 bases). There are 15 residues in the CDR3. Germline CDR1 reads LNHDA; CDR2 reads SQIVND (reference sequence). Trimming left V 6 bases short and J 6 bases short, with 18 bases between.

The chain couples TRBV3-1 (or the pseudogene TRBV3-2) to TRBJ2-1; possible D gene TRBD2, 5 bases. Looked up from germline, CDR1 is LGHDT and CDR2 is YNNKEL (reference sequence). Trimming removed 0 bases from V and 3 bases from J, with 9 bases in between. The CDR3 contains 15 residues. CDR3 coding DNA: TGTGCCAGCAGCCAAGATGGTACTAGCTACAATGAGCAGTTCTTC. It specifies CASSQDGTSYNEQFF.

The V call is TRBV5-1, the J call TRBJ2-3; D possibly corresponds to TRBD2 (5 bases). Germline CDR1 SGHRS, CDR2 YFSETQ. Trimming took 4 bases from V and 0 from J, leaving 12 bases between them. The CDR3 is 15 amino acids. CDR3 amino acids: CASSPGRVSTDTQYF. The CDR3 nucleotides are TGCGCCAGCAGCCCGGGAAGGGTGAGCACAGATACGCAGTATTTT.

This chain joins TRBV10-3 and TRBJ1-5, with TRBD1 as a possible D gene (6 bases). Between the trimmed V and J ends, which lost 10 bases and 0 bases, there was a span of 13 bases. The CDR3 covers 14 residues. Germline V lookup: CDR1 ENHRY, CDR2 SYGVKD. CDR3 region: CATRDTYSNQPQHF. Written as DNA, the CDR3 is TGTGCCACCCGGGACACTTATAGCAATCAGCCCCAGCATTTT.

The CDR3 region has the DNA TGTGCCTGGAGTGACCGTAAAGGGGGCGCGGCTAATGAAAAACTGTTTTTT. Translated, it gives CAWSDRKGGAANEKLFF. J is TRBJ1-4 and V is TRBV30; 7 bases are a match to TRBD1. The CDR3 is 17 residues long. V lost 1 base to trimming and J lost 3 bases; unmatched junction nucleotides: 11. CDR1 and CDR2 (germline): GTSNPN, SVGIG (reference sequence).

This chain joins TRBV2 and TRBJ2-1; 11 nucleotides match TRBD2. This CDR3 spans 14 amino acids. Per germline, CDR1 SNHLY and CDR2 FYNNEI. V was clipped by 10 bases and J by 1 base; unmatched bases: 3. This chain's CDR3 is CATIAGGSYNEQFF. CDR3 nucleotides: TGTGCCACCATAGCGGGGGGGTCCTACAATGAGCAGTTCTTC.

The rearrangement links TRBV5-1 to TRBJ1-1; D unclear. The length of the CDR3 is 13 residues. Trimming pared 4 bases from V and 5 bases from J, leaving 12 bases between. Germline V gene lookup returns CDR1 SGHRS and CDR2 YFSETQ. The CDR3 DNA sequence: TGCGCCAGCAGCCCCCAAGCGGGGACTGAAGCTTTCTTT. As protein: CASSPQAGTEAFF.

The rearrangement links TRBV28 to TRBJ1-2; 7 bases are shared with TRBD1. CDR1 MDHEN and CDR2 SYDVKM come from the germline V gene. This CDR3 is built from 16 residues. With 5 bases clipped from V and 8 bases from J, the junction kept 17 bases outside the gene matches. CDR3 loop: CASSPDRTGSLGGYTF. The CDR3 DNA reads as TGTGCCAGCAGTCCGGACCGGACAGGTTCGTTGGGGGGCTACACCTTC.

Worth noting for this clone: At one of its ends the junction is not consistent with the germline gene, which may arise from a read error. J is TRBJ1-1 and V is TRBV6-5, with a tentative D call TRBD1 (5 bases). Germline CDR1 MNHEY, CDR2 SVGAGI. This CDR3 has 14 residues. DNA of the CDR3: TGTGCCAGCACTTACCGGCAGGGGAACACTGAAGCTTTCTTT. Protein product: CASTYRQGNTEAFF.

This clone was counted a single time. CDR3 residues: CASRRGDSSANEQFF. The DNA for the CDR3 is TGCGCCAGCAGGAGGGGGGACTCCTCCGCCAATGAGCAGTTCTTC. The chain employs TRBV5-1 and TRBJ2-1, with D possibly being TRBD1 or TRBD2 (6 bases each). The V end was cut by 5 bases, the J end by 6 bases, with 18 bases between. The CDR3 is 15 amino acids. Germline V gives CDR1 SGHRS, CDR2 YFSETQ.

The chain is built from TRBV4-1 and TRBJ1-5; D is uncertain. This CDR3 is built from 15 residues. V lost 0 bases and J lost 6, with 12 bases in between. Germline lookup yields CDR1 MGHRA and CDR2 YSYEKL. The CDR3 DNA sequence: TGCGCCAGCAGCCAAGATCCCAGATCCGGTCAGCCCCAGCATTTT. Translation: CASSQDPRSGQPQHF.

This chain uses TRBV28 with TRBJ2-4; 7 bases align to TRBD2. The germline V gene encodes CDR1 MDHEN and CDR2 SYDVKM. Trimming cost V 2 bases and J 4 bases; bases outside gene matches: 5. The CDR3 extends over 15 amino acids. This CDR3 reads CASSLQASGKNIQYF. In nucleotides, the CDR3 is TGTGCCAGCAGTTTACAGGCTAGCGGAAAAAACATTCAGTACTTC.

The CDR3 region has the DNA TGTGCCAGCAGTGAAATTGGGGCGCAAAGGAACTACGAGCAGTACTTC. It is translated as CASSEIGAQRNYEQYF. V usage is TRBV2 and J usage is TRBJ2-7; a possible D gene is TRBD1 (5 bases). The CDR3 totals 16 residues. V lost 2 bases to trimming and J lost 3 bases, with 17 bases between them. Germline V gives CDR1 SNHLY, CDR2 FYNNEI.

This chain links TRBV18 with TRBJ2-2; weak D call: TRBD1 (5 bases). The CDR3 loop spans 14 amino acids. Looked up from germline, CDR1 is KGHSH and CDR2 is LQKENI. V was trimmed by 8 bases and J by 2 bases, leaving 12 bases between them. The CDR3 sequence is CASTSDRNTGELFF. The CDR3 bases are TGTGCCAGCACCTCCGACAGAAACACCGGGGAGCTGTTTTTT.

The genes are TRBV29-1 and TRBJ1-1, with D perhaps TRBD1 (6 bases). V was clipped by 7 bases and J by 4 bases, with 19 bases between them. The CDR3 length is 14 residues. The V gene's germline CDR1 is SQVTM and CDR2 ANQGSEA. CDR3 residues: CSAHVGGLGTEAFF. CDR3 coding DNA: TGCAGCGCCCACGTGGGGGGCCTGGGCACTGAAGCTTTCTTT.

This chain links TRBV6-5 with TRBJ2-1; the D is unclear. Trimming pared 0 bases from V and 7 bases from J, leaving 10 bases between. The CDR3 runs to 14 residues. CDR1 and CDR2 from the germline V gene are MNHEY and SVGAGI. CDR3 loop: CASSYSSQINEQFF. The CDR3 DNA reads TGTGCCAGCAGTTACTCGAGTCAGATAAATGAGCAGTTCTTC.

The chain has TRBV7-8 and TRBJ1-1; no definite D call. V was cut by 4 bases and J by 3 bases, with 12 bases left in between. From germline, CDR1 is SGHVS and CDR2 FQNEAQ. This CDR3 region has 14 residues. CDR3 sequence reads: CASSSREGDTEAFF. The CDR3 DNA reads TGTGCCAGCAGCTCCCGGGAAGGAGACACTGAAGCTTTCTTT.

The genes are TRBV28 and TRBJ1-2; D is possibly TRBD1 (6 bases). Germline CDR1 is MDHEN and CDR2 is SYDVKM. V gave up 5 bases and J gave up 4 bases, with 17 bases separating them. The CDR3 length is 15 residues. CDR3 protein: CASSLPQGPSYGYTF. The CDR3 DNA is TGTGCCAGCAGTCTTCCACAGGGACCCTCCTATGGCTACACCTTC.

V usage is TRBV29-1 and J usage is TRBJ1-3, with a tentative D call TRBD1 (6 bases). Per the germline V gene, CDR1 is SQVTM and CDR2 is ANQGSEA. This CDR3 region has 14 residues. Trimming removed 6 bases at V and 4 bases at J, with 16 bases between. This chain's CDR3 is CSVQGGLIGNTIYF. CDR3 bases: TGCAGCGTGCAAGGGGGGTTAATAGGAAACACCATATATTTT.

Only a few counts were recorded for this clone. The chain is built from TRBV3-1 (or the pseudogene TRBV3-2) and TRBJ2-7; TRBD1 matches at 7 bases. There are 16 residues in the CDR3. Germline V lookup: CDR1 LGHDT, CDR2 YNNKEL (reference sequence). V trimming: 0 bases; J trimming: 1 base; junction bases outside the gene matches: 6. The CDR3 protein is CASSQEMGDSSYEQYF. The DNA of the CDR3 is TGTGCCAGCAGCCAAGAAATGGGGGACAGTTCCTACGAGCAGTACTTC.